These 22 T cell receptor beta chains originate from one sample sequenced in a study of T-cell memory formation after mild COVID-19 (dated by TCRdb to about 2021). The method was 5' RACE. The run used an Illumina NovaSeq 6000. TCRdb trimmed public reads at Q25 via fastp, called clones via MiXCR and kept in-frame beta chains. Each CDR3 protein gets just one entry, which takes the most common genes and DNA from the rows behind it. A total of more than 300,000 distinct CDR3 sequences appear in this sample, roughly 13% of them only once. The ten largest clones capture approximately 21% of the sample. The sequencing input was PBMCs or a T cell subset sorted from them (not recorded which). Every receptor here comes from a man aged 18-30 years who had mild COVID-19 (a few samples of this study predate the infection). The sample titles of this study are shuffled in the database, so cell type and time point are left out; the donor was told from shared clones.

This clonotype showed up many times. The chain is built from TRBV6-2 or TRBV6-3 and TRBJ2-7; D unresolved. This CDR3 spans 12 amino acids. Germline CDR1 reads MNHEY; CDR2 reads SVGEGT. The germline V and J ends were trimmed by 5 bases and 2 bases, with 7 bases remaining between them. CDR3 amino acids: CASSQGTYEQYV. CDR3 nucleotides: TGTGCCAGCAGTCAAGGAACCTACGAGCAGTACGTC.

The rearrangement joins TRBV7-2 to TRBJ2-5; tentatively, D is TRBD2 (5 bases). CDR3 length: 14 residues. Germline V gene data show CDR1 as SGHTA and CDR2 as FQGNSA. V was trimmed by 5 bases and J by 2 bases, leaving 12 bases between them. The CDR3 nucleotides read TGTGCCAGCAGCCCTCGACTACCACAAGAGACCCAGTACTTC. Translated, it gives CASSPRLPQETQYF.

CDR3 sequence: CASGTHSNQPQHF. The CDR3 DNA reads TGCGCCTCCGGGACACATAGCAATCAGCCCCAGCATTTT. The chain carries TRBV20-1 and TRBJ1-5; perhaps TRBD1 as D (6 bases). The V gene's germline CDR1 is DFQATT and CDR2 SNEGSKA (reference sequence). This CDR3 contains 13 residues.

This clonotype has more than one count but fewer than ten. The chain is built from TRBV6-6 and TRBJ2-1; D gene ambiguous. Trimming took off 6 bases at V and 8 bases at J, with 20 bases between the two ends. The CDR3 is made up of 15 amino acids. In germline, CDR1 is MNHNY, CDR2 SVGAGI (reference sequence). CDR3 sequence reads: CASSPQDTTTDEQFF. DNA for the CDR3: TGTGCCAGCAGCCCCCAAGATACCACCACGGATGAGCAGTTCTTC.

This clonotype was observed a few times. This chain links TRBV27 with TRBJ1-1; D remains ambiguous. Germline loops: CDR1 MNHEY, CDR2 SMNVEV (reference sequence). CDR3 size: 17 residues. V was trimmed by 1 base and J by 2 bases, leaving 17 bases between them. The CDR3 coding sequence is TGTGCCAGCAGTTTATTCAGACCCGGAAACTCAAACACTGAAGCTTTCTTT. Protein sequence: CASSLFRPGNSNTEAFF.

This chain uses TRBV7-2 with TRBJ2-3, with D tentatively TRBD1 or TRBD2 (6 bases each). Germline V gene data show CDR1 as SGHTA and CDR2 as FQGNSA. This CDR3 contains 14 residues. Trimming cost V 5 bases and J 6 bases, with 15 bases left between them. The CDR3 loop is CASSQGQSGDTQYF. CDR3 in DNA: TGTGCCAGCAGCCAAGGACAGAGCGGGGATACGCAGTATTTT.

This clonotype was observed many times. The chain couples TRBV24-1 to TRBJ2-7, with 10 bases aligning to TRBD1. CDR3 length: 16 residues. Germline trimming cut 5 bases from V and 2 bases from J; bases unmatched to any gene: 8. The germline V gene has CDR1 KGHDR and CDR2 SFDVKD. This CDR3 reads CATSVSLGQGTYEQYV. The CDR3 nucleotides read TGTGCCACCAGTGTATCCTTGGGACAGGGGACCTACGAGCAGTACGTC.

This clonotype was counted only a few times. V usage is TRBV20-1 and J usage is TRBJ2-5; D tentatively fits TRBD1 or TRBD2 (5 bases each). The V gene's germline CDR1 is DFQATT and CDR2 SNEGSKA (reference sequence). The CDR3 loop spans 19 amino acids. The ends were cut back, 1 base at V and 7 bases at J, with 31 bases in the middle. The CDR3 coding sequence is TGCAGTGCTAGAGTTGGAACAGTTGGGGGTCTTCCCGCTTGGAGGACCCAGTACTTC. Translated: CSARVGTVGGLPAWRTQYF.

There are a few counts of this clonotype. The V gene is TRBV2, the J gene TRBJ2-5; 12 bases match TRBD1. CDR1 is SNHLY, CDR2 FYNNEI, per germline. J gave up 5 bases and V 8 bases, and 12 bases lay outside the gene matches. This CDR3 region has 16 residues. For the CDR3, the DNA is TGTGCCAGCCAAAGATCCGGGACAGGGGGCATCGAGACCCAGTACTTC. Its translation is CASQRSGTGGIETQYF.

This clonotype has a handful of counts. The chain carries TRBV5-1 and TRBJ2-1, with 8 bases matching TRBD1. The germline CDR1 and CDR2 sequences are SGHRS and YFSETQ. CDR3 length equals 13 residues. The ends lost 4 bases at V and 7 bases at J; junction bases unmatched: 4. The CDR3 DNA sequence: TGCGCCAGCAGCGCGGACAGGGTAAATGAGCAGTTCTTC. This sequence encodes CASSADRVNEQFF.

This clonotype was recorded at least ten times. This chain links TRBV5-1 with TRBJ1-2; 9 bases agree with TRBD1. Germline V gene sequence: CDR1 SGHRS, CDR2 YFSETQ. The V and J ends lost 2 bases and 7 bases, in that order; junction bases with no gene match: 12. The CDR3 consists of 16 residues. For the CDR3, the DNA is TGCGCCAGCAGCTTCGCCGGGACAGGGAGTTTGGGTGGCTACACCTTC. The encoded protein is CASSFAGTGSLGGYTF. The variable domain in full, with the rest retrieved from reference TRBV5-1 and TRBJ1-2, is KAGVTQTPRYLIKTRGQQVTLSCSPISGHRSVSWYQQTPGQGLQFLFEYFSETQRNKGNFPGRFSGRQFSNSRSEMNVSTLELGDSALYLCASSFAGTGSLGGYTFGSGTRLTVV.

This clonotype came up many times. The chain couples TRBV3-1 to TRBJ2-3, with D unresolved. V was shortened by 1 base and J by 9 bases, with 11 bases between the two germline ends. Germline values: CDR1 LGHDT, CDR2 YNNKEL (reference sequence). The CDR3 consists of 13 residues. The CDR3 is CASSQVLGVTQYF. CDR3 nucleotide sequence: TGTGCCAGCAGCCAAGTACTTGGCGTGACGCAGTATTTT.

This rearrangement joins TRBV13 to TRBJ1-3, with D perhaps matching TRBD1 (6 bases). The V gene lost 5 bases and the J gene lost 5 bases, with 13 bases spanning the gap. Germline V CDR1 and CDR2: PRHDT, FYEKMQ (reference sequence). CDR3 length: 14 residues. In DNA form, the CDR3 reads TGTGCCAGCAGCGACATTGACAGGCGAAACACCATATATTTT. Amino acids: CASSDIDRRNTIYF.

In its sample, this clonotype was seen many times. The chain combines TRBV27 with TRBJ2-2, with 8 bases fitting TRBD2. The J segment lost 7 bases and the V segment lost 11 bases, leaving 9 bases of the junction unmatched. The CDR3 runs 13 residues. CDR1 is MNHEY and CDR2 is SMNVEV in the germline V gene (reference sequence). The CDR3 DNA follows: TGTGCCCGGATCACTAGCGGAGGCGGGGAGCTGTTTTTT. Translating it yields CARITSGGGELFF.

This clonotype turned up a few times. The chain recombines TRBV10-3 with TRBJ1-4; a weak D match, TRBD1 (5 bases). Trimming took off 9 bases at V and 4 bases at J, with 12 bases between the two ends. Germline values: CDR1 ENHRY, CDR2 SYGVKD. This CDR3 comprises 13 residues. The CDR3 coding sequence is TGTGCCATGCAACGGGACCTTAATGAAAAACTGTTTTTT. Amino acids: CAMQRDLNEKLFF.

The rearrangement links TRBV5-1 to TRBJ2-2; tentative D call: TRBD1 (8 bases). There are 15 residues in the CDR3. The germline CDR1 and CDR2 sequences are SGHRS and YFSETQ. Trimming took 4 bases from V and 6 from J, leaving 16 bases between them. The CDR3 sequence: CASSPRTGRAGELFF. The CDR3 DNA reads TGCGCCAGCAGCCCACGGACAGGGAGGGCCGGGGAGCTGTTTTTT.

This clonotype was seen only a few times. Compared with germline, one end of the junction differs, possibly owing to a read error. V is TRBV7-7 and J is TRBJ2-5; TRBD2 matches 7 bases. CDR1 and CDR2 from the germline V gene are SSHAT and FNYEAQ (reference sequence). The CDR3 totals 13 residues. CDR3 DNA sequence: TGTGCTAGCAGCCATGGACTAGAAGAGACCCAGTACTTC. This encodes CASSHGLEETQYF. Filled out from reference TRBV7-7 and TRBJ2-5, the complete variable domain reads GAGVSQSPRYKVTKRGQDVTLRCDPISSHATLYWYQQALGQGPEFLTYFNYEAQPDKSGLPSDRFSAERPEGSISTLTIQRTEQRDSAMYRCASSHGLEETQYFGPGTRLLVL.

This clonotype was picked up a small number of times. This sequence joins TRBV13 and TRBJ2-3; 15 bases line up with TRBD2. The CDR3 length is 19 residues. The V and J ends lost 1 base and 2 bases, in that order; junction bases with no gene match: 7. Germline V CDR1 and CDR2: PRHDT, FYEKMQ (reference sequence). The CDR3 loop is CASSLARTSGGASTDTQYF. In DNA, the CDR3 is TGTGCCAGCAGCTTAGCCCGGACTAGCGGGGGGGCTTCCACAGATACGCAGTATTTT.

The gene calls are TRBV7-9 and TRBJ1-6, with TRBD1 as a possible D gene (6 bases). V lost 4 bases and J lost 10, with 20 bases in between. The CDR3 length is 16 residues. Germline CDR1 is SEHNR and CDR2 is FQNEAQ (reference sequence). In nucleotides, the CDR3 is TGTGCCAGCAGCTCCACCGGGACAACAGGGAACTCACCCCTCCACTTT. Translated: CASSSTGTTGNSPLHF.

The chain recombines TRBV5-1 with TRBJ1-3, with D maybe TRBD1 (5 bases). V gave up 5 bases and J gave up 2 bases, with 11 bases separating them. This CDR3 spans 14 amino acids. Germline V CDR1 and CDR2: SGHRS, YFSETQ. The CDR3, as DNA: TGCGCCAGCAGTCCAGGGAGCGCTGGAAACACCATATATTTT. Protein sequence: CASSPGSAGNTIYF.

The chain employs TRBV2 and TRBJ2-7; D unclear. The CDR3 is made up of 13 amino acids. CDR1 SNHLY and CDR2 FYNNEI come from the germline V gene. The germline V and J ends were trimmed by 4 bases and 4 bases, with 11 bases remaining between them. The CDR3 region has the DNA TGTGCCAGCAGTGTTATCCCCGGTTACGAGCAGTACTTC. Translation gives CASSVIPGYEQYF.

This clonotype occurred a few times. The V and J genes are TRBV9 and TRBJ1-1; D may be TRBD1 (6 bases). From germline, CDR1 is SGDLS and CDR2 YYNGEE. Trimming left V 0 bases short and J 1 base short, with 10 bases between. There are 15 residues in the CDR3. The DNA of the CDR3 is TGTGCCAGCAGCGTAGATCCGGGGGCGAACACTGAAGCTTTCTTT. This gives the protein CASSVDPGANTEAFF. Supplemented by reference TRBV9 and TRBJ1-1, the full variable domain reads DSGVTQTPKHLITATGQRVTLRCSPRSGDLSVYWYQQSLDQGLQFLIQYYNGEERAKGNILERFSAQQFPDLHSELNLSSLELGDSALYFCASSVDPGANTEAFFGQGTRLTVV.